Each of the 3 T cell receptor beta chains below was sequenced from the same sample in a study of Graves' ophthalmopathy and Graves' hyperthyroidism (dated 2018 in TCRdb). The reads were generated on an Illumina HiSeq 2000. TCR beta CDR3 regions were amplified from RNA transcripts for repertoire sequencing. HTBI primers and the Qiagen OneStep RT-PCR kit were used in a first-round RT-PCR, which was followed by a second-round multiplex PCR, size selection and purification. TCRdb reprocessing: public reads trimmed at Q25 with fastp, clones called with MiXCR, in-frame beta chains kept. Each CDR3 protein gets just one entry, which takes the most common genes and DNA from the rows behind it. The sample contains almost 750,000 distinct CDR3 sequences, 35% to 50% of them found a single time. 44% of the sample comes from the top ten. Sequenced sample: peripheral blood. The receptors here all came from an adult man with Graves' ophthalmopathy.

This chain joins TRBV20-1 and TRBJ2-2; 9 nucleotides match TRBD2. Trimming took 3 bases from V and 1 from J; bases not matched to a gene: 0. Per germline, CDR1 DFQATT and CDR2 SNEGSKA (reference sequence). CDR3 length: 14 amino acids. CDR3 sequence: CSASSGRNTGELFF. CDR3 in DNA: TGCAGTGCTAGTAGCGGGAGGAACACCGGGGAGCTGTTTTTT.

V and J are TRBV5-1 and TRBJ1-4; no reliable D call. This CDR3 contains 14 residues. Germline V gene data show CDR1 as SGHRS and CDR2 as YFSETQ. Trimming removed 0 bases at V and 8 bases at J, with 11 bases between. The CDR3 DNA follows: TGCGCCAGCAGCTTGGCAAAGGCGGAGGAAAAACTGTTTTTT. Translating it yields CASSLAKAEEKLFF.

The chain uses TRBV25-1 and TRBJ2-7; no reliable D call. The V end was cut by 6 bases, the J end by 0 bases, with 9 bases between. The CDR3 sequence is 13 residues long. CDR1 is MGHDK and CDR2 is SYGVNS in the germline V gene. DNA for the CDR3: TGTGCCAGCAGGGCTCTGGGCTCCTACGAGCAGTACTTC. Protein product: CASRALGSYEQYF.